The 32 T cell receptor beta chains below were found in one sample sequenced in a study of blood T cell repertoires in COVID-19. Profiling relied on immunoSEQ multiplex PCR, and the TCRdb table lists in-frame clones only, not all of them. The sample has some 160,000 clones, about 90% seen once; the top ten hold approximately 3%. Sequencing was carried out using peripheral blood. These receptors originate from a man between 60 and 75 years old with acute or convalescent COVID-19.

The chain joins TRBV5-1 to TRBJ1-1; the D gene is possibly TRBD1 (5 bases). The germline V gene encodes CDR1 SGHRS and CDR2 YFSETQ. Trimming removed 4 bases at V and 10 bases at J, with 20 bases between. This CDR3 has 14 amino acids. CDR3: CASSAAAQAFGAFF. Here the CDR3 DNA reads TGCGCCAGCAGCGCCGCGGCACAGGCCTTCGGAGCTTTCTTT.

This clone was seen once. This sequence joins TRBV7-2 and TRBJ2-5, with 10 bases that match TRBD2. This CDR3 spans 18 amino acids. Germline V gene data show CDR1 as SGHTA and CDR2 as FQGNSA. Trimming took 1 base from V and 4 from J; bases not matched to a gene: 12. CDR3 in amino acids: CASSLVKLAGQGRETQYF. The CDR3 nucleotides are TGTGCCAGCAGCTTAGTGAAACTAGCGGGACAAGGAAGAGAGACCCAGTACTTC.

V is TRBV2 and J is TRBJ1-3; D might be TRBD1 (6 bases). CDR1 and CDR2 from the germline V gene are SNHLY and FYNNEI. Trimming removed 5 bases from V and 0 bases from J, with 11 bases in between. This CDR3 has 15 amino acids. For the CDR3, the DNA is TGTGCCAGCAGTAAGGACAGATACTCTGGAAACACCATATATTTT. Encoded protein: CASSKDRYSGNTIYF. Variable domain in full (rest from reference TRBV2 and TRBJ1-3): EPEVTQTPSHQVTQMGQEVILRCVPISNHLYFYWYRQILGQKVEFLVSFYNNEISEKSEIFDDQFSVERPDGSNFTLKIRSTKLEDSAMYFCASSKDRYSGNTIYFGEGSWLTVV.

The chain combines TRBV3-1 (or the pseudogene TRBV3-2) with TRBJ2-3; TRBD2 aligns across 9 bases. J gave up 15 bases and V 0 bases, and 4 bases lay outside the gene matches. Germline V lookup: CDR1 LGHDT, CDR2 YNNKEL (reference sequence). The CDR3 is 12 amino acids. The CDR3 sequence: CASSQDQRGAYF. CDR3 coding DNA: TGTGCCAGCAGCCAAGACCAGCGGGGGGCCTATTTT.

CDR3 coding DNA: TGTGCCAGCAGTTCTCAAGGGGGCGCGATTGGTGGCTACACCTTC. As protein: CASSSQGGAIGGYTF. The rearrangement joins TRBV6-5 to TRBJ1-2; 7 bases fit TRBD1. V trimming: 4 bases; J trimming: 7 bases; junction bases outside the gene matches: 12. CDR3 length: 15 residues. Germline CDR1 reads MNHEY; CDR2 reads SVGAGI.

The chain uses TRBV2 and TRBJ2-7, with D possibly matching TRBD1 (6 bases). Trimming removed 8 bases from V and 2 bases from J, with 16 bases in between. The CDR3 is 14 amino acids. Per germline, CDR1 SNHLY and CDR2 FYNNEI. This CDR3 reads CASYLAGATYEQYF. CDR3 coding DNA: TGTGCCAGCTACCTAGCAGGGGCCACCTACGAGCAGTACTTC.

CDR3 coding DNA: TGTGCCAGCAGGCCTACAGGGGGCTACGAAGAAAAACTGTTTTTT. Translation gives CASRPTGGYEEKLFF. The chain carries TRBV6-5 and TRBJ1-4; the match to TRBD1 covers 9 bases. Germline values: CDR1 MNHEY, CDR2 SVGAGI. The CDR3 runs 15 residues. V lost 6 bases, J lost 8 bases, and 10 bases stayed unmatched.

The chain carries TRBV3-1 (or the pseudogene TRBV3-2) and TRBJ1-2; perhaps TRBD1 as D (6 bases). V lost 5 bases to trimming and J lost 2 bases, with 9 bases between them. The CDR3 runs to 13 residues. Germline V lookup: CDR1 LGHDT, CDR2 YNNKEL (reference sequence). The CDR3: CASSDGQNYGYTF. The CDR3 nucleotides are TGTGCCAGCAGCGATGGACAGAACTATGGCTACACCTTC.

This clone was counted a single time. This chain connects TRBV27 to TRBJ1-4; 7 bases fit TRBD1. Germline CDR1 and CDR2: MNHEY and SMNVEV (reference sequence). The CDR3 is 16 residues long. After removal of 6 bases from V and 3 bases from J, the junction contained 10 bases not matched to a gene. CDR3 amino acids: CASRRTPGQSNEKLFF. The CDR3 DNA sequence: TGTGCCAGCAGAAGAACGCCGGGACAGTCTAATGAAAAACTGTTTTTT. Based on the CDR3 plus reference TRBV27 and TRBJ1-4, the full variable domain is EAQVTQNPRYLITVTGKKLTVTCSQNMNHEYMSWYRQDPGLGLRQIYYSMNVEVTDKGDVPEGYKVSRKEKRNFPLILESPSPNQTSLYFCASRRTPGQSNEKLFFGSGTQLSVL.

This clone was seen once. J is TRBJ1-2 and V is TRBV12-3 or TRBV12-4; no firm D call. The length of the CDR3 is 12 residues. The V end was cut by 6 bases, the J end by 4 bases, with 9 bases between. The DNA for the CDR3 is TGTGCCAGCAGCCGAGCGACCTATGGCTACACCTTC. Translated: CASSRATYGYTF.

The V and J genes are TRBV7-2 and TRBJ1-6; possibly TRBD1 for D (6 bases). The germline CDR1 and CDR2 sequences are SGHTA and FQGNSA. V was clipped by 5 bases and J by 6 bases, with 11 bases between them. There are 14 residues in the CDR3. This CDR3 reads CASSPDRLNSPLHF. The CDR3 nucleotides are TGTGCCAGCAGCCCGGACAGACTTAATTCACCCCTCCACTTT.

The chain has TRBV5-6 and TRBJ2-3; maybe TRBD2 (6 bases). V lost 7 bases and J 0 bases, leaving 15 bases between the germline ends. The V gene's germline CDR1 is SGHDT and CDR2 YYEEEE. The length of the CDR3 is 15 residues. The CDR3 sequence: CASYLGTSSTDTQYF. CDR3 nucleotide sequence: TGTGCCAGCTACCTCGGGACTTCTAGCACAGATACGCAGTATTTT. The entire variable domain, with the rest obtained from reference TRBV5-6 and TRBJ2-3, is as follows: DAGVTQSPTHLIKTRGQQVTLRCSPKSGHDTVSWYQQALGQGPQFIFQYYEEEERQRGNFPDRFSGHQFPNYSSELNVNALLLGDSALYLCASYLGTSSTDTQYFGPGTRLTVL.

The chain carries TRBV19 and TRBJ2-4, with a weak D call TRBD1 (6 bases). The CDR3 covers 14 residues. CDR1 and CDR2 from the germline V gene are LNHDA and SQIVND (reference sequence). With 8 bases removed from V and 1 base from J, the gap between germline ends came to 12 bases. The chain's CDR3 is CASESGQAKNIQYF. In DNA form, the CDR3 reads TGTGCCAGTGAGTCAGGACAGGCCAAAAACATTCAGTACTTC.

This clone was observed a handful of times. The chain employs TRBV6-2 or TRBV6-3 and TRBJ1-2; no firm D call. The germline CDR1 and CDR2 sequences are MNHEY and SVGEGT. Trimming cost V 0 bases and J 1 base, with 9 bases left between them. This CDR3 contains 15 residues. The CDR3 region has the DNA TGTGCCAGCAGTTACTCGGCCAGATTTAACTATGGCTACACCTTC. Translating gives CASSYSARFNYGYTF.

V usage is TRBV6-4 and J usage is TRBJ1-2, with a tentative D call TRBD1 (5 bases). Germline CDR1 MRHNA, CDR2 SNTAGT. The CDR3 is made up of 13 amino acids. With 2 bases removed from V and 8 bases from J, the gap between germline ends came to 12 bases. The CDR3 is CASSDQGLGGYTF. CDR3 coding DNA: TGTGCCAGCAGTGACCAGGGCCTGGGGGGCTACACCTTC.

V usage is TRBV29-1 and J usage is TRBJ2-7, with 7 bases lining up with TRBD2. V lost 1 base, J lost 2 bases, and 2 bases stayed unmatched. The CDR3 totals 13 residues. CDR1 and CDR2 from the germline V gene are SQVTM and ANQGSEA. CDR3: CSVEGGGTYEQYF. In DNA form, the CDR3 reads TGCAGCGTTGAAGGGGGGGGGACCTACGAGCAGTACTTC.

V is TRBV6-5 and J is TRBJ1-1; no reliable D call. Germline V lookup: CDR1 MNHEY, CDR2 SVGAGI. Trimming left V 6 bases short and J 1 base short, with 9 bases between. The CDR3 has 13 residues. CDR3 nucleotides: TGTGCCAGCAGCCACACAGCGAACACTGAAGCTTTCTTT. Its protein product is CASSHTANTEAFF.

CDR3 nucleotides: TGTGCCACTAGCTCTCCCCCTGGAAACACCATATATTTT. This codes for CATSSPPGNTIYF. The genes are TRBV19 and TRBJ1-3; D is unresolved. V lost 10 bases to trimming and J lost 2 bases, with 12 bases between them. CDR1 and CDR2 (germline): LNHDA, SQIVND (reference sequence). This CDR3 contains 13 residues. Drawing the rest from reference TRBV19 and TRBJ1-3, the complete variable domain is DGGITQSPKYLFRKEGQNVTLSCEQNLNHDAMYWYRQDPGQGLRLIYYSQIVNDFQKGDIAEGYSVSREKKESFPLTVTSAQKNPTAFYLCATSSPPGNTIYFGEGSWLTVV.

The CDR3 DNA reads as TGCGCCAGCAGTTTGACTGACTCCTCCAGCGGAAACACCATATATTTT. As protein: CASSLTDSSSGNTIYF. The chain is built from TRBV5-1 and TRBJ1-3; D remains unclear. Germline V lookup: CDR1 SGHRS, CDR2 YFSETQ. CDR3 length equals 16 residues. The V gene lost 5 bases and the J gene lost 4 bases, with 19 bases spanning the gap.

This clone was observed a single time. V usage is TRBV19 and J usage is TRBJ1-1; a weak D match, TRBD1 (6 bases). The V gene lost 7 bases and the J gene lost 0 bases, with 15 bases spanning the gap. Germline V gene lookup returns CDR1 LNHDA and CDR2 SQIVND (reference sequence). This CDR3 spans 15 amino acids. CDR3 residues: CASTPGAGVNTEAFF. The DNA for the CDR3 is TGTGCCAGTACCCCAGGGGCAGGGGTGAACACTGAAGCTTTCTTT.

CDR3: CASGLGQGPKETQYF. CDR3 DNA sequence: TGTGCTAGTGGTTTGGGGCAGGGTCCAAAAGAGACCCAGTACTTC. The V call is TRBV12-5, the J call TRBJ2-5, with D maybe TRBD1 (5 bases). CDR1 is LGHNT and CDR2 is FRNRAP in the germline V gene. This CDR3 is 15 amino acids long. The germline V and J ends were trimmed by 1 base and 3 bases, with 12 bases remaining between them.

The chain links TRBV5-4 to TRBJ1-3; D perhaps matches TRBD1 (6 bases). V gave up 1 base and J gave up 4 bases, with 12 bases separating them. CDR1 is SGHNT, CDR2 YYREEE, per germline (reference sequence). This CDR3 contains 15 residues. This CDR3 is CASSLWQGKGNTIYF. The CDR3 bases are TGTGCCAGCAGCTTGTGGCAGGGGAAAGGAAACACCATATATTTT.

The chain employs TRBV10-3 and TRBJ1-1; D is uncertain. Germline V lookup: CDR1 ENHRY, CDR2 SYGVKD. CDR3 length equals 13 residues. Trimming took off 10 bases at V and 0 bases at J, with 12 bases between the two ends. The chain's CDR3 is CATRVGMNTEAFF. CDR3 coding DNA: TGTGCCACGAGGGTAGGGATGAACACTGAAGCTTTCTTT.

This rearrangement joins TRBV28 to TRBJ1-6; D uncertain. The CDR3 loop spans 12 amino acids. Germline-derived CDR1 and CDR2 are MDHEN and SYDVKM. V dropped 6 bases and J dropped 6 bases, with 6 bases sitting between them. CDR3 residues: CASRTGNSPLHF. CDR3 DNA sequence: TGTGCCAGCAGGACGGGTAATTCACCCCTCCACTTT.

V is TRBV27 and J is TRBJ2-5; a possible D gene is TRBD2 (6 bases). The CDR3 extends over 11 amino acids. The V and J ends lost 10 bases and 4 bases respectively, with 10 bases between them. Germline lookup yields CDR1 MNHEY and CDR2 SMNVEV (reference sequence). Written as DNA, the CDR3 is TGTGCCACCGGGAGAAGAGAGACCCAGTACTTC. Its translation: CATGRRETQYF.

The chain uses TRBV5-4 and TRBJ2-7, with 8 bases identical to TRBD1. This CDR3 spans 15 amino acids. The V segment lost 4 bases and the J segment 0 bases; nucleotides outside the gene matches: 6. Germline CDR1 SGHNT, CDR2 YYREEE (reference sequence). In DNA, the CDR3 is TGTGCCAGCAGCCTCCAGGGGGCGAGCTCCTACGAGCAGTACTTC. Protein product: CASSLQGASSYEQYF.

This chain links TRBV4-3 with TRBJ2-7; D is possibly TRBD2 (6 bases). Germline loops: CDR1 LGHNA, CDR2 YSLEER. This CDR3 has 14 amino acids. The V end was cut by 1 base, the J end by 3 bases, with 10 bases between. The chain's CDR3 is CASSQGPGGYEQYF. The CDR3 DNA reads TGCGCCAGCAGCCAAGGTCCCGGGGGCTACGAGCAGTACTTC.

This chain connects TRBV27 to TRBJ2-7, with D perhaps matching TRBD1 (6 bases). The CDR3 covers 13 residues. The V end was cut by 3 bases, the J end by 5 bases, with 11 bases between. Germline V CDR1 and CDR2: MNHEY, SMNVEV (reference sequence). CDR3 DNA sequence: TGTGCCAGCAGTTTTCTCAGGGGAGACGAGCAGTACTTC. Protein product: CASSFLRGDEQYF.

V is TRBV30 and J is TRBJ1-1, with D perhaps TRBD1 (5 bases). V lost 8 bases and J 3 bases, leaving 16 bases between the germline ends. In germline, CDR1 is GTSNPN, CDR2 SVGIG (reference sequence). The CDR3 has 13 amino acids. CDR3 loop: CAGEGFRDTEAFF. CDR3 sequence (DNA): TGTGCCGGGGAGGGCTTCAGGGACACTGAAGCTTTCTTT.

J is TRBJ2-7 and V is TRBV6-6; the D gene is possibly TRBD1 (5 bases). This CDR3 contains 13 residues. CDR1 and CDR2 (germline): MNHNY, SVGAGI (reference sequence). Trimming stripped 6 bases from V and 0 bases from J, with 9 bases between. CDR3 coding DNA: TGTGCCAGCAGCAGGGCGGACTCCTACGAGCAGTACTTC. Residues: CASSRADSYEQYF.

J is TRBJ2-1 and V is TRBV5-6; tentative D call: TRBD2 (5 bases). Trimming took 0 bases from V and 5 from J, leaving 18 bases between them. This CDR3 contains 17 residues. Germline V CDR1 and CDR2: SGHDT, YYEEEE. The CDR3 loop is CASSLVRSGEGNNEQFF. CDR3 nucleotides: TGTGCCAGCAGCTTGGTCCGGAGCGGCGAAGGAAACAATGAGCAGTTCTTC.

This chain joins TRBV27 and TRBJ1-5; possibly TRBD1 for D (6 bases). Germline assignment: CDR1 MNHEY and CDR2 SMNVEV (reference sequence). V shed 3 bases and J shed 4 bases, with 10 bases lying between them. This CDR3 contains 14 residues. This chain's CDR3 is CASSLTGLNQPQHF. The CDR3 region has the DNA TGTGCCAGCAGTTTGACAGGTCTAAATCAGCCCCAGCATTTT.